The 6 T cell receptor beta chains in this list originate from one sample, sequenced in a study of CD8 T cells in ankylosing spondylitis (TCRdb year 2017). Receptor amplification or capture employed 5' RACE. The sample was run on an Illumina HiSeq 2500. Using fastp at Q25 and MiXCR, TCRdb reprocessed the public reads and kept productive beta chains. Under each unique CDR3 protein, matching rows form one entry showing the most common genes and DNA. Recorded for this sample are 150,000 to 200,000 distinct CDR3 sequences; around 17% of them occurred a single time. About 7.6% of the sample is taken by the ten largest. The specimen was blood, either unsorted or a sorted T cell fraction (not recorded which). Every receptor here comes from a male donor with ankylosing spondylitis or in good health (not recorded which).

This chain joins TRBV12-3 or TRBV12-4 and TRBJ2-7; no definite D call. The CDR3 is made up of 12 amino acids. The V end lost 6 bases, the J end lost 12 bases, and 18 bases lay between the germline ends. This CDR3 reads CASSAPGVYPYF. Here the CDR3 DNA reads TGTGCCAGCAGCGCGCCGGGTGTGTATCCGTACTTC.

This sequence joins TRBV4-2 and TRBJ2-2, with TRBD1 matching 9 bases. CDR1 and CDR2 (germline): LGHNA, YNFKEQ. This CDR3 contains 15 residues. V trimming: 4 bases; J trimming: 5 bases; junction bases outside the gene matches: 5. The CDR3 DNA reads TGTGCCAGCAGCCTACCGGGACAGGGAACCGGGGAGCTGTTTTTT. This translates into CASSLPGQGTGELFF.

This clonotype came up many times. This chain connects TRBV5-1 to TRBJ2-3, with TRBD1 identical over 7 bases. The CDR3 is 14 residues long. Germline CDR1 and CDR2: SGHRS and YFSETQ. The V and J ends lost 0 bases and 5 bases, in that order; junction bases with no gene match: 3. Here the CDR3 DNA reads TGCGCCAGCAGCTTGGGGGACAGCCTAGATACGCAGTATTTT. Protein sequence: CASSLGDSLDTQYF.

This rearrangement joins TRBV20-1 to TRBJ2-7, with D possibly matching TRBD2 (6 bases). The CDR3 is 12 amino acids. Germline CDR1 reads DFQATT; CDR2 reads SNEGSKA (reference sequence). V shed 4 bases and J shed 7 bases, with 14 bases lying between them. The CDR3 region is CSATPGVREQYF. The CDR3 region has the DNA TGCAGTGCTACCCCGGGGGTGAGGGAGCAGTACTTC.

The CDR3 loop is CAWSVGLAGHEQFF. Written as DNA, the CDR3 is TGTGCCTGGAGTGTGGGCCTAGCGGGACACGAGCAGTTCTTC. V usage is TRBV30 and J usage is TRBJ2-1; TRBD2 matches at 9 bases. V lost 0 bases to trimming and J lost 10 bases; unmatched junction nucleotides: 7. This CDR3 is 14 amino acids long. Germline V lookup: CDR1 GTSNPN, CDR2 SVGIG (reference sequence).

As DNA, the CDR3 is TGTGCCAGCAGTTCCCCGCCCAACAGGGTGCGGACTGAAGCTTTCTTT. Its translation: CASSSPPNRVRTEAFF. The V gene is TRBV28, the J gene TRBJ1-1; TRBD1 might be the D (6 bases). Trimming pared 4 bases from V and 5 bases from J, leaving 20 bases between. Germline loops: CDR1 MDHEN, CDR2 SYDVKM. The CDR3 is 16 amino acids.